The rows below give T cell receptor beta chains drawn from one sample of a study of shared clonotypes between healthy human individuals. Produced via immunoSEQ multiplex PCR; TCRdb's table is partial and in-frame only. Here the sample spans about 2.1 million clones, 85% to 95% being singletons. Sequences were obtained from naive CD8+ T cells from PBMCs. The receptors here all came from a man younger than 35 in good health. Some clones in this sample may be carry-over from other donors' samples. The CDR3 runs from the conserved cysteine through the conserved F or W. D genes are given only for firm matches. Only some rows state a clone size, as once, few, many or a class for expanded clones.

D: NA
J: TRBJ2-2
V: TRBV28
size: few
CDR3: CASSLIGVIGELFF
DNA: TGTGCCAGCAGTTTGATCGGGGTGATCGGGGAGCTGTTTTTT

D: NA
J: TRBJ2-1
V: TRBV27
size: NA
CDR3: CASSERGNEQFF
DNA: TGTGCCAGCAGTGAGAGGGGGAATGAGCAGTTCTTC

D: NA
J: TRBJ2-7
V: TRBV5-1
size: NA
CDR3: CASSPPTEVLLQYF
DNA: TGCGCCAGCAGCCCCCCCACGGAGGTACTCCTGCAGTACTTC

D: TRBD1
J: TRBJ1-5
V: TRBV28
size: once
CDR3: CASSFRDSLRRKWPQHF
DNA: TGTGCCAGCAGTTTCCGGGACAGCCTACGACGCAAATGGCCCCAGCATTTT

D: NA
J: TRBJ2-5
V: TRBV4-1
size: NA
CDR3: CASSQDLVVEQGPLQETQYF
DNA: TGCGCCAGCAGCCAAGATTTGGTAGTTGAGCAGGGGCCGTTACAAGAGACCCAGTACTTC

D: NA
J: TRBJ2-3
V: TRBV27
size: NA
CDR3: CASSYRPTDTQYF
DNA: TGTGCCAGCAGTTATAGGCCCACAGATACGCAGTATTTT

D: NA
J: TRBJ1-4
V: TRBV5-1
size: NA
CDR3: CASSPISGVGNEKLFF
DNA: TGCGCCAGCAGCCCGATCTCGGGGGTAGGAAATGAAAAACTGTTTTTT

D: NA
J: TRBJ2-7
V: TRBV27
size: NA
CDR3: CASTPGPGAVGEQYF
DNA: TGTGCCAGCACTCCTGGCCCCGGGGCAGTAGGCGAGCAGTACTTC

D: TRBD1
J: TRBJ1-1
V: TRBV27
size: NA
CDR3: CASNPQGAGTEAFF
DNA: TGTGCCAGCAACCCCCAGGGGGCTGGCACTGAAGCTTTCTTT

D: TRBD2
J: TRBJ2-7
V: TRBV6-6
size: once
CDR3: CASSYLAGPSYEQYF
DNA: TGTGCCAGCAGTTACCTAGCGGGGCCCTCCTACGAGCAGTACTTC

D: NA
J: TRBJ2-1
V: TRBV11-2
size: once
CDR3: CASSPPLRVQFF
DNA: TGTGCCAGCAGCCCACCACTAAGGGTGCAGTTCTTC

D: NA
J: TRBJ2-5
V: TRBV7-6
size: NA
CDR3: CASSHPEPKTGYQETQYF
DNA: TGTGCCAGCAGCCACCCCGAACCTAAGACAGGATACCAAGAGACCCAGTACTTC

D: TRBD2
J: TRBJ2-7
V: TRBV18
size: NA
CDR3: CASSLVRGRDSYEQYF
DNA: TGTGCCAGCTCACTTGTCCGCGGGAGGGACTCCTACGAGCAGTACTTC

D: NA
J: TRBJ2-7
V: TRBV11-2
size: NA
CDR3: CASNQSPGGPYEQYF
DNA: TGTGCCAGCAACCAATCCCCAGGGGGGCCCTACGAGCAGTACTTC

D: NA
J: TRBJ2-3
V: TRBV7-9
size: NA
CDR3: CASSLGGYLLDTQYF
DNA: TGTGCCAGCAGCTTAGGGGGTTACCTTTTGGATACGCAGTATTTT

D: TRBD1
J: TRBJ2-1
V: TRBV15
size: NA
CDR3: CATSRDHRGVYNEQFF
DNA: TGTGCCACCAGCAGAGATCACAGGGGCGTGTACAATGAGCAGTTCTTC

D: NA
J: TRBJ1-1
V: TRBV10-2
size: NA
CDR3: CASSEGRSSNTEAFF
DNA: TGCGCCAGCAGTGAGGGGCGAAGCTCGAACACTGAAGCTTTCTTT

D: TRBD1
J: TRBJ1-1
V: TRBV6-1
size: once
CDR3: CASRQGIYTEAFF
DNA: TGTGCCAGCCGACAGGGAATTTATACTGAAGCTTTCTTT

D: NA
J: TRBJ2-5
V: TRBV25-1
size: NA
CDR3: CASSQLFPGGETQYF
DNA: TGTGCCAGCAGCCAACTATTCCCCGGGGGAGAGACCCAGTACTTC

D: NA
J: TRBJ2-1
V: TRBV29-1
size: NA
CDR3: CSAGTFSSYNEQFF
DNA: TGCAGCGCCGGGACTTTTAGCTCCTACAATGAGCAGTTCTTC

D: TRBD1
J: TRBJ2-3
V: TRBV4-1
size: NA
CDR3: CASSSSPGQGPDTQYF
DNA: TGCGCCAGCAGCTCTAGCCCGGGACAGGGTCCAGATACGCAGTATTTT

D: NA
J: TRBJ2-7
V: TRBV27
size: NA
CDR3: CASSPVLRSYEQYF
DNA: TGTGCCAGCAGCCCGGTTCTACGATCGTACGAGCAGTACTTC

D: TRBD1
J: TRBJ1-1
V: TRBV6-5
size: NA
CDR3: CASSDDRGYTEAFF
DNA: TGTGCCAGCAGTGACGACAGGGGATATACTGAAGCTTTCTTT

D: TRBD1
J: TRBJ1-1
V: TRBV19
size: few
CDR3: CASSAGGTEAFF
DNA: TGTGCCAGTAGTGCAGGGGGGACTGAAGCTTTCTTT

D: TRBD1
J: TRBJ1-2
V: TRBV18
size: NA
CDR3: CASSEGRDRGANYGYTF
DNA: TGTGCCAGCTCAGAAGGGAGGGACAGAGGAGCTAACTATGGCTACACCTTC

D: NA
J: TRBJ2-7
V: TRBV7-8
size: NA
CDR3: CASSPGRVAYEQYF
DNA: TGTGCCAGCAGCCCAGGCCGGGTAGCGTACGAGCAGTACTTC

D: TRBD1
J: TRBJ2-7
V: TRBV7-9
size: NA
CDR3: CASSSWDSAYEQYF
DNA: TGTGCCAGCAGCTCTTGGGACAGCGCCTACGAGCAGTACTTC

D: TRBD2
J: TRBJ2-7
V: TRBV6-5
size: NA
CDR3: CASTGGDLYEQYF
DNA: TGTGCCTCGACGGGGGGAGACCTCTACGAGCAGTACTTC

D: NA
J: TRBJ1-2
V: TRBV5-1
size: NA
CDR3: CASSGLEGLNYGYTF
DNA: TGCGCCAGCAGCGGTCTGGAGGGCTTAAACTATGGCTACACCTTC

D: NA
J: TRBJ2-5
V: TRBV9
size: NA
CDR3: CASSVGGSQETQYF
DNA: TGTGCCAGCAGCGTAGGTGGCAGCCAAGAGACCCAGTACTTC

D: TRBD1
J: TRBJ2-7
V: TRBV9
size: NA
CDR3: CASSLGTGSAYEQYF
DNA: TGTGCCAGCAGCCTAGGGACAGGGTCGGCCTACGAGCAGTACTTC

D: NA
J: TRBJ2-7
V: TRBV2
size: NA
CDR3: CASSEASEISYEQYF
DNA: TGTGCCAGCAGTGAAGCTAGCGAAATCTCCTACGAGCAGTACTTC

D: NA
J: TRBJ2-3
V: TRBV4-2
size: once
CDR3: CASSQEGRLSPRPDTQYF
DNA: TGTGCCAGCAGCCAAGAGGGGAGGCTCTCCCCGCGGCCAGATACGCAGTATTTT

D: TRBD2
J: TRBJ2-7
V: TRBV13
size: NA
CDR3: CASSQGLATSYEQYF
DNA: TGTGCCAGCAGCCAAGGACTAGCGACGAGCTACGAGCAGTACTTC

D: TRBD1
J: TRBJ2-3
V: TRBV7-9
size: NA
CDR3: CASSWTGADTQYF
DNA: TGTGCCAGCAGCTGGACAGGGGCAGATACGCAGTATTTT

D: NA
J: TRBJ1-2
V: TRBV6-5
size: NA
CDR3: CASSYSIGYGYTF
DNA: TGTGCCAGCAGTTACTCGATTGGTTATGGCTACACCTTC

D: NA
J: TRBJ1-1
V: TRBV9
size: few
CDR3: CASSGSQETEAFF
DNA: TGTGCCAGCAGCGGATCGCAGGAAACTGAAGCTTTCTTT

D: NA
J: TRBJ2-1
V: TRBV19
size: NA
CDR3: CASSPSYYYNEQFF
DNA: TGTGCCAGTAGCCCTAGCTACTACTACAATGAGCAGTTCTTC

D: TRBD2
J: TRBJ2-7
V: TRBV27
size: NA
CDR3: CASSLSGGYEQYF
DNA: TGTGCCAGCAGTTTAAGCGGGGGCTACGAGCAGTACTTC

D: NA
J: TRBJ2-1
V: TRBV28
size: NA
CDR3: CASSLYLEGHGNEQFF
DNA: TGTGCCAGCAGTTTATATTTGGAGGGCCACGGAAATGAGCAGTTCTTC

D: NA
J: TRBJ2-1
V: TRBV25-1
size: NA
CDR3: CASSDETEQFF
DNA: TGTGCCAGCAGTGACGAAACTGAGCAGTTCTTC

D: NA
J: TRBJ2-7
V: TRBV7-2
size: NA
CDR3: CASSLGWGGTYEQYF
DNA: TGTGCCAGCAGCTTAGGCTGGGGGGGCACCTACGAGCAGTACTTC

D: NA
J: TRBJ1-2
V: TRBV25-1
size: once
CDR3: CASSGDNGYGYTF
DNA: TGTGCCAGCAGTGGAGACAATGGGTATGGCTACACCTTC

D: NA
J: TRBJ2-2
V: TRBV29-1
size: NA
CDR3: CSVRFPLIGTGELFF
DNA: TGCAGCGTACGGTTTCCTCTAATAGGGACCGGGGAGCTGTTTTTT